A single sample is the source of the 17 T cell receptor beta chains below, sequenced in a study of monozygotic twins with cystic fibrosis. The method was immunoSEQ multiplex PCR; TCRdb's version includes in-frame clones alone and lacks a portion of them. Of about 22,000 clones in the sample, around 97% were seen once. The sample taken for sequencing was blood. The receptors were sampled from a girl aged 10 to 17 with cystic fibrosis.

The rearrangement joins TRBV7-2 to TRBJ2-1; D is undetermined. This CDR3 has 16 amino acids. The germline CDR1 and CDR2 sequences are SGHTA and FQGNSA. V was shortened by 0 bases and J by 0 bases, with 9 bases between the two germline ends. Here the CDR3 DNA reads TGTGCCAGCAGCTTAGCCCCTAGGTTCTCCTACAATGAGCAGTTCTTC. It translates to CASSLAPRFSYNEQFF.

The CDR3 DNA follows: TGCGCCAGCAGCGGGGGACATTTCTATCATCTTTCCTACGAGCAGTACTTC. Translating gives CASSGGHFYHLSYEQYF. The chain has TRBV5-1 and TRBJ2-7, with D possibly matching TRBD1 (6 bases). Between the trimmed V and J ends, which lost 4 bases and 1 base, there was a span of 21 bases. There are 17 residues in the CDR3. In germline, CDR1 is SGHRS, CDR2 YFSETQ. Complete variable domain (other parts from reference TRBV5-1 and TRBJ2-7): KAGVTQTPRYLIKTRGQQVTLSCSPISGHRSVSWYQQTPGQGLQFLFEYFSETQRNKGNFPGRFSGRQFSNSRSEMNVSTLELGDSALYLCASSGGHFYHLSYEQYFGPGTRLTVT.

The rearrangement uses TRBV5-5 and TRBJ1-1; the D is unclear. CDR3 length: 11 residues. Germline CDR1 SGHKS, CDR2 YYEKEE (reference sequence). The ends were cut back, 5 bases at V and 6 bases at J, with 8 bases in the middle. Here the CDR3 DNA reads TGTGCCAGCAGTTGGACTTCTGAAGCTTTCTTT. Encoded protein: CASSWTSEAFF.

The CDR3 spells CASWSYSGNTIYF. The CDR3 DNA reads as TGTGCCAGTTGGTCTTACTCTGGAAACACCATATATTTT. The chain employs TRBV6-6 and TRBJ1-3, with D unresolved. The CDR3 spans 13 residues. The V end was cut by 9 bases, the J end by 0 bases, with 9 bases between. Germline V lookup: CDR1 MNHNY, CDR2 SVGAGI (reference sequence).

The rearrangement joins TRBV11-2 to TRBJ2-1; TRBD1 is a possible D gene (6 bases). V was cut by 4 bases and J by 8 bases, with 24 bases left in between. This CDR3 has 17 amino acids. CDR1 SGHAT and CDR2 FQNNGV come from the germline V gene. The CDR3 loop is CASSSTVVGAGWDEQFF. CDR3 in DNA: TGTGCCAGCAGCTCCACCGTTGTGGGGGCAGGGTGGGATGAGCAGTTCTTC. Full variable domain (outside the CDR3, taken from reference TRBV11-2 and TRBJ2-1): EAGVAQSPRYKIIEKRQSVAFWCNPISGHATLYWYQQILGQGPKLLIQFQNNGVVDDSQLPKDRFSAERLKGVDSTLKIQPAKLEDSAVYLCASSSTVVGAGWDEQFFGPGTRLTVL.

This clone was recorded only once. This chain joins TRBV4-1 and TRBJ1-2; D possibly corresponds to TRBD1 (5 bases). CDR1 is MGHRA and CDR2 is YSYEKL in the germline V gene. The CDR3 loop spans 13 amino acids. With 3 bases removed from V and 6 bases from J, the gap between germline ends came to 11 bases. As DNA, the CDR3 is TGCGCCAGCAGCCATCTGGAAGGGGATGGCTACACCTTC. This codes for CASSHLEGDGYTF.

The V gene is TRBV9, the J gene TRBJ2-2, with a possible D match to TRBD2 (6 bases). Looked up from germline, CDR1 is SGDLS and CDR2 is YYNGEE. Trimming shortened V by 1 base and J by 4 bases, and 23 bases separated the two germline ends. There are 19 residues in the CDR3. The CDR3 sequence is CASSVLPHRRELITGELFF. In DNA form, the CDR3 reads TGTGCCAGCAGCGTATTACCCCATAGGAGGGAGCTGATCACCGGGGAGCTGTTTTTT.

The chain joins TRBV30 to TRBJ2-7, with D possibly being TRBD1 (5 bases). There are 13 residues in the CDR3. Per the germline V gene, CDR1 is GTSNPN and CDR2 is SVGIG (reference sequence). Deletions cut 0 bases from V and 4 bases from J, with 10 bases between. The CDR3 DNA sequence: TGTGCCTGGAGTGTTCAGGGTGGGTACGAGCAGTACTTC. Protein sequence: CAWSVQGGYEQYF.

The chain carries TRBV6-5 and TRBJ1-1; no reliable D call. Looked up from germline, CDR1 is MNHEY and CDR2 is SVGAGI. The CDR3 runs 13 residues. V dropped 6 bases and J dropped 1 base, with 9 bases sitting between them. The CDR3 is CASSPQPNTEAFF. CDR3 in DNA: TGTGCCAGCAGCCCACAGCCGAACACTGAAGCTTTCTTT.

The chain carries TRBV30 and TRBJ1-2, with D unclear. The germline V gene has CDR1 GTSNPN and CDR2 SVGIG (reference sequence). CDR3 length: 13 residues. Trimming stripped 0 bases from V and 4 bases from J, with 9 bases between. This CDR3 reads CAWSVLTGYGYTF. CDR3 sequence (DNA): TGTGCCTGGAGTGTGCTGACGGGCTATGGCTACACCTTC.

This rearrangement joins TRBV28 to TRBJ1-4; D ambiguous. This CDR3 comprises 15 residues. Per germline, CDR1 MDHEN and CDR2 SYDVKM. Trimming took off 1 base at V and 5 bases at J, with 11 bases between the two ends. The CDR3 spells CASSLLWQVNEKLFF. The CDR3 nucleotides are TGTGCCAGCAGTTTATTGTGGCAGGTGAATGAAAAACTGTTTTTT.

This clone was detected only once. The rearrangement uses TRBV7-9 and TRBJ2-7, with 14 bases that match TRBD2. Germline V gene lookup returns CDR1 SEHNR and CDR2 FQNEAQ (reference sequence). V was pared by 4 bases and J by 9 bases, with 8 bases of the junction left unmatched. This CDR3 has 15 residues. This CDR3 is CASSWSGTSGSGQYF. The CDR3, as DNA: TGTGCCAGCAGCTGGTCCGGGACTAGCGGGAGCGGGCAGTACTTC.

This clone appeared a single time. The chain uses TRBV2 and TRBJ1-2; 7 nucleotides align to TRBD1. With V trimmed by 5 bases and J by 4 bases, 4 bases remained unmatched. Germline values: CDR1 SNHLY, CDR2 FYNNEI. This CDR3 has 13 amino acids. The CDR3 loop is CASSRDSSYGYTF. For the CDR3, the DNA is TGTGCCAGCAGTCGGGACAGTTCCTATGGCTACACCTTC.

The chain is built from TRBV6-1 and TRBJ2-7; no definite D call. The CDR3 covers 13 residues. Looked up from germline, CDR1 is MNHNS and CDR2 is SASEGT. V lost 4 bases and J 2 bases, leaving 9 bases between the germline ends. The CDR3 region has the DNA TGTGCCAGCAGTGGGGTGGCTCCCTACGAGCAGTACTTC. Its translation: CASSGVAPYEQYF.

The V and J genes are TRBV5-1 and TRBJ1-5; D ambiguous. Looked up from germline, CDR1 is SGHRS and CDR2 is YFSETQ. The CDR3 consists of 15 residues. The ends were cut back, 0 bases at V and 1 base at J, with 8 bases in the middle. The CDR3 nucleotides read TGCGCCAGCAGCTTGGACCATTTCAGCAATCAGCCCCAGCATTTT. Protein sequence: CASSLDHFSNQPQHF.

This clone is a singleton in its sample. Written as DNA, the CDR3 is TGTGCCAGCAGCTTGAGACCTTACGAGCAGTACGTC. Its protein product is CASSLRPYEQYV. This chain joins TRBV5-8 and TRBJ2-7, with D unclear. The CDR3 is 12 amino acids. Trimming pared 1 base from V and 4 bases from J, leaving 6 bases between. Germline V gene data show CDR1 as SGHTS and CDR2 as YDEGEE.

The chain joins TRBV6-1 to TRBJ1-2; D not certain. The germline V gene encodes CDR1 MNHNS and CDR2 SASEGT. V dropped 4 bases and J dropped 5 bases, with 11 bases sitting between them. The CDR3 totals 13 residues. CDR3 bases: TGTGCCAGCAGTGCCCGGGCCTTATATGGCTACACCTTC. Residues: CASSARALYGYTF.